Following are 5 T cell receptor beta chains from one sample sequenced in a study of shared clonotypes between healthy human individuals. Libraries were prepared by immunoSEQ multiplex PCR; TCRdb keeps only in-frame clonotypes and omits some of them. The data contain 2 million to 2.5 million clones, more than 80% of them singletons. Sequencing was carried out using naive CD4+ T cells from PBMCs. Subset defined: CD45RA+ positively selected. The source is a man younger than 35 in good health. Some clones in this sample may be carry-over from other donors' samples.

This clone appeared once. The rearrangement joins TRBV28 to TRBJ2-5; 8 nucleotides align to TRBD2. Germline V gives CDR1 MDHEN, CDR2 SYDVKM. This CDR3 contains 15 residues. V shed 8 bases, J shed 8 bases, and the junction held 16 bases outside the gene matches. Here the CDR3 reads CASYLSGSPRGTQYF. DNA of the CDR3: TGTGCCAGCTATTTAAGCGGGAGTCCACGGGGAACCCAGTACTTC.

The chain recombines TRBV9 with TRBJ2-2; D not certain. The V end lost 3 bases, the J end lost 6 bases, and 9 bases lay between the germline ends. Germline values: CDR1 SGDLS, CDR2 YYNGEE. The CDR3 spans 13 residues. CDR3 sequence: CASSGSGAGELFF. The CDR3 nucleotides are TGTGCCAGCAGCGGGTCTGGAGCCGGGGAGCTGTTTTTT.

The chain carries TRBV5-4 and TRBJ2-1, with 7 bases fitting TRBD2. Per germline, CDR1 SGHNT and CDR2 YYREEE (reference sequence). The CDR3 extends over 15 amino acids. V lost 2 bases and J lost 9; bases outside the gene matches: 11. CDR3 in amino acids: CASSLGLAEGGEQFF. Written as DNA, the CDR3 is TGTGCCAGCAGCTTAGGCCTAGCGGAGGGTGGTGAGCAGTTCTTC.

The rearrangement links TRBV18 to TRBJ2-5; D unclear. V lost 2 bases, J lost 1 base, and 8 bases lay in between. The CDR3 runs to 14 residues. The V gene's germline CDR1 is KGHSH and CDR2 LQKENI. CDR3 sequence (DNA): TGTGCCAGCTCACCAGCGGCCTTCCAAGAGACCCAGTACTTC. It codes for CASSPAAFQETQYF.

The chain is built from TRBV6-5 and TRBJ1-2; D is uncertain. Trimming left V 6 bases short and J 8 bases short, with 19 bases between. The CDR3 has 14 amino acids. Germline V lookup: CDR1 MNHEY, CDR2 SVGAGI. This CDR3 is CASSSRGVIVGYTF. In DNA form, the CDR3 reads TGTGCCAGCAGCTCTCGCGGGGTTATAGTGGGCTACACCTTC.